This TCR beta chain was retrieved from a study of blood T cell repertoires in COVID-19 (TCRdb year 2020). Regarding the complete study: Samples covering the acute and convalescent phases of COVID-19 were provided by collaborators in the United States, Italy and Spain. Deeply sampled blood TCRbeta repertoires from subjects exposed to, actively infected with, or recovered from COVID-19 were included in the dataset. The repertoires were released in a freely available public database meant as a resource for research on the immune response to SARS-CoV-2. Samples were obtained from the ongoing ImmuneRACE study (first 160 participants) and from 1,000 to 1,500 subjects provided by 6 global collaborators. Where available, HLA class I and class II types were taken from metadata supplied by the sample provider and were not determined by assay-based typing. The material from the prospective study consisted of cDNA or gDNA derived from T cells, B-cell-depleted T cells, or PBMCs. The sample metadata nearly always contained a de-identified subject ID, COVID-19 status, age in years and sex. General conclusions and limits of the study: The quantity of clinical and demographic metadata differed by source and by participant and was supplied without curation.

The CDR3 spans 15 residues, from the cysteine through the phenylalanine. CDR3 DNA only is kept here, 45 bases in frame from base 1. V is cut by 7 bases and J by 6 bases, and the space between the germline ends is 19 bases. The germline V gene yields SGDLS for CDR1 and YYNGEE for CDR2. Another Seattle source contributed samples from volunteer blood donors who had recovered from COVID-19. Whole blood was collected in K2EDTA tubes by collaborating institutions according to the institutions' own protocols. For TCRbeta analysis, collaborators shipped samples as frozen whole blood, isolated PBMCs, or DNA extracted from either of those sample types. Comments on this clone: The specificity of this receptor is unknown. The input lacks base qualities; no much larger clone sits a single base away.

TCRbeta CDR3 regions were amplified from genomic DNA by means of the immunoSEQ Assay, a bias-controlled multiplex PCR. Per the authors' processing: The number of nucleated cells in each sample was estimated by amplification of reference gene primers within the assay. Sequence reads were collapsed and filtered to measure the absolute abundance of every unique TCRbeta CDR3 rearrangement. For each sample, productive Simpson clonality was calculated by taking the square root of Simpson's diversity index across productive rearrangements. As stored in TCRdb, this immuneACCESS dataset retains in-frame rearrangements with V and J assigned. A fraction of the clones does not appear; measured against another copy, unresolved V genes explain less than half of the discrepancy, and the remainder lacks a known reason. V and J calls and clone size follow that table, whereas D and trimming were derived from the DNA. This sample has a few hundred thousand clones in its table, and approximately 89% of those were observed once. The ten top clones hold approximately 4.6% of the sample.

Recombination joined TRBV9 with TRBJ2-2; TRBD2 might be the D gene, on 6 matching bases. This TCR came from a woman between 35 and 50 years old who had recovered from COVID-19. Sequencing was performed on peripheral blood. This receptor carries the CDR3 CASCQTSMVSGELFF. The DNA sequence is as follows: TGTGCCAGCTGCCAGACTAGTATGGTATCCGGGGAGCTGTTTTTT.